There are many counts of the clone carrying this T cell receptor (beta chain). The V end lost 2 bases, the J end lost 5 bases, and 16 bases lay between the germline ends. From germline, CDR1 is GTSNPN and CDR2 SVGIG (reference sequence). CDR3 length: 14 residues. The entry originates in a study of T cell repertoires in cytomegalovirus infection. TCRdb re-called the reads with MiXCR, one entry per CDR3 protein. The sample includes approximately 490,000 distinct CDR3 sequences, roughly 10% of them seen just once. The rearrangement joins TRBV30 to TRBJ2-7; D is uncertain. The sequencing sample was made of PBMCs. This receptor was taken from a human donor in good health (CMV status not recorded). Some clones in this sample may be carry-over from other donors' samples. Here the CDR3 DNA reads TGTGCCTGGAGTCTAAGGCTTTCCCTTAACGAGCAGTACTTC. Its translation: CAWSLRLSLNEQYF.